What follows describes a single TCR beta chain. Its cognate antigen has yet to be identified. The input lacks base qualities; no much larger clone sits a single base away. This record comes from a study of control samples from healthy donors and cancer patients (dated by TCRdb to the early 2020s). The CDR1 and CDR2 encoded by the germline V gene (reference sequence) are GTSNPN and SVGIG. V sheds 3 bases and J sheds 13 bases, leaving 12 bases between their ends. Reading from cysteine to phenylalanine, the CDR3 counts 10 amino acids. CDR3 DNA only is kept here, 30 bases in frame from base 1. Library creation used the immunoSEQ multiplex PCR assay. Drawn from immuneACCESS, this table holds only the in-frame rearrangements with V and J called that TCRdb kept. Clones are partly lost; checked studies trace under half to an unresolved V gene and leave the rest unexplained. This sample holds about 65,000 clones; 90% were observed only once. The ten largest clones take up 0.95% to 1.5% of the sample.

The source of this sequence is a woman aged 45-60 years with colorectal cancer. What was sequenced was PBMCs. The chain links TRBV30 with TRBJ1-2, with a weak D call of TRBD1 (6 bases match). The CDR3 region has the sequence CAWSGTTFTF. The DNA is as follows: TGTGCCTGGAGCGGGACAACTTTCACCTTC.